This T cell receptor (beta chain) was sequenced in a study of T cells expressing NK-cell markers. Overall study findings and caveats: Also leading the CD3+CD56-NKG2C+ fraction in a handful of donors were these clonotypes. Each of about 6 donors carried dominant NKG2C+ clonotypes accounting for roughly 1.0-7.5% of CD8+ T cells.

Reprocessing the 5' RACE reads, TCRdb reports a single entry for every CDR3 protein and omits DNA. The sample includes about 260,000 distinct CDR3 sequences. Comments on this clonotype: Its antigen remains unknown.

CDR3 length: 16 amino acids. Germline V CDR1 and CDR2: LGHNA, YSLEER. The V call is TRBV4-3, the J call TRBJ2-1; TCRdb indicates TRBD2, and absent DNA this call remains unverified. Sample: blood T cells: a sorted CD56 or NKG2C T cell subset, CD4+ or CD8+ T cells, or bulk PBMC T cells (not recorded which). The origin of this receptor is a man younger than 35 in good health. CDR3 sequence: CASSQSGDYLYNEQFF.